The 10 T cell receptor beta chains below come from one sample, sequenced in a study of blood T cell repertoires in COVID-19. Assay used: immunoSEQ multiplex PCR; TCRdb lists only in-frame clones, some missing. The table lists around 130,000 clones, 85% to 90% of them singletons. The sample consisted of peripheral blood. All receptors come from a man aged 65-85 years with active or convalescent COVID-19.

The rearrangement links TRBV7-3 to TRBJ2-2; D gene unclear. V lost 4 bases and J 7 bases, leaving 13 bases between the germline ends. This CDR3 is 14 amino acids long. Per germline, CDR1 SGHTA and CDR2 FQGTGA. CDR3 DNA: TGTGCCAGCAGCTCAACCCCCAATGTCGGGGAGCTGTTTTTT. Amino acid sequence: CASSSTPNVGELFF.

The CDR3 DNA follows: TGTGCCAGTAGTCTTCGGACAGACCTTAACTATGGCTACACCTTC. Translating it yields CASSLRTDLNYGYTF. This chain uses TRBV19 with TRBJ1-2; D perhaps matches TRBD1 (6 bases). This CDR3 is built from 15 residues. Germline V gene sequence: CDR1 LNHDA, CDR2 SQIVND (reference sequence). Between the trimmed V and J ends, which lost 5 bases and 1 base, there was a span of 14 bases. Based on the CDR3 plus reference TRBV19 and TRBJ1-2, the full variable domain is DGGITQSPKYLFRKEGQNVTLSCEQNLNHDAMYWYRQDPGQGLRLIYYSQIVNDFQKGDIAEGYSVSREKKESFPLTVTSAQKNPTAFYLCASSLRTDLNYGYTFGSGTRLTVV.

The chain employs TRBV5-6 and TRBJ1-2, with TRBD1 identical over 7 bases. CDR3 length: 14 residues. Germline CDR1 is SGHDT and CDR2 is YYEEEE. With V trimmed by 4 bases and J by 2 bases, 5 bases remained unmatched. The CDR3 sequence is CASSRDRKNYGYTF. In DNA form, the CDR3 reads TGTGCCAGCAGCCGGGACAGAAAGAACTATGGCTACACCTTC.

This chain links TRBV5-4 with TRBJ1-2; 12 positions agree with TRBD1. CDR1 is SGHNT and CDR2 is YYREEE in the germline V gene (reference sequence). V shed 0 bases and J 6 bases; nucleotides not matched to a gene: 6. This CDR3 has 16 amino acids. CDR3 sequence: CASSLDRGQGADGYTF. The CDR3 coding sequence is TGTGCCAGCAGCTTGGATCGGGGACAGGGGGCGGATGGCTACACCTTC. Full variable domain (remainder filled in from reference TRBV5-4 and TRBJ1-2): ETGVTQSPTHLIKTRGQQVTLRCSSQSGHNTVSWYQQALGQGPQFIFQYYREEENGRGNFPPRFSGLQFPNYSSELNVNALELDDSALYLCASSLDRGQGADGYTFGSGTRLTVV.

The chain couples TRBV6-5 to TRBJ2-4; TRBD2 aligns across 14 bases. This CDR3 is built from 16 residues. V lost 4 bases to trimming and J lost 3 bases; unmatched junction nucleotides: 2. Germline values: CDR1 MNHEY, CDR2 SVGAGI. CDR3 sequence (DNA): TGTGCCAGCAGTTTGGGACTAGCGGGAGTCAAAAACATTCAGTACTTC. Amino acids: CASSLGLAGVKNIQYF.

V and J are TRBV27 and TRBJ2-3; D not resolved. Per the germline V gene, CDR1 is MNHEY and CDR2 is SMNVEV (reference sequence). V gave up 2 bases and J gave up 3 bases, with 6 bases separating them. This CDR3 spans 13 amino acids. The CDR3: CASSLLNTDTQYF. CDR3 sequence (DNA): TGTGCCAGCAGTTTACTAAATACAGATACGCAGTATTTT.

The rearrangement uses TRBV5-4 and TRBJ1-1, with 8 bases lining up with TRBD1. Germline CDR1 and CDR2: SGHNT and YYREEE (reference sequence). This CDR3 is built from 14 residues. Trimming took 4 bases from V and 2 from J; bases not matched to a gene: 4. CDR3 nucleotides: TGTGCCAGCAGCATGGACAGGGTCAACACTGAAGCTTTCTTT. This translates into CASSMDRVNTEAFF.

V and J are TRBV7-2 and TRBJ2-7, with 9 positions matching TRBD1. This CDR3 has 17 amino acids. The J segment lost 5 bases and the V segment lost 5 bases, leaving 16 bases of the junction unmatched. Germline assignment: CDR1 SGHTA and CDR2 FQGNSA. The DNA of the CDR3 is TGTGCCAGCAGCAGCCCACTAGGGACAGGGAAGATTAACGAGCAGTACTTC. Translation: CASSSPLGTGKINEQYF.

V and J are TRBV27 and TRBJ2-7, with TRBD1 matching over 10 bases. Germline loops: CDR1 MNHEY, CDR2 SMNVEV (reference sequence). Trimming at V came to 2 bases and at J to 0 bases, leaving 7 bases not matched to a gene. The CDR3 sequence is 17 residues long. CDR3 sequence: CASSLRQDRGFSYEQYF. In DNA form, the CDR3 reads TGTGCCAGCAGTTTACGCCAGGACAGGGGGTTCTCCTACGAGCAGTACTTC.

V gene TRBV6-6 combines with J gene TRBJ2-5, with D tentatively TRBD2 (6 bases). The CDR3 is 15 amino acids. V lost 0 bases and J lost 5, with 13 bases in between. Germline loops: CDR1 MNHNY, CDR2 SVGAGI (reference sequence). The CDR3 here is CASSYSMGGLETQYF. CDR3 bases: TGTGCCAGCAGTTACTCGATGGGGGGTCTCGAGACCCAGTACTTC.